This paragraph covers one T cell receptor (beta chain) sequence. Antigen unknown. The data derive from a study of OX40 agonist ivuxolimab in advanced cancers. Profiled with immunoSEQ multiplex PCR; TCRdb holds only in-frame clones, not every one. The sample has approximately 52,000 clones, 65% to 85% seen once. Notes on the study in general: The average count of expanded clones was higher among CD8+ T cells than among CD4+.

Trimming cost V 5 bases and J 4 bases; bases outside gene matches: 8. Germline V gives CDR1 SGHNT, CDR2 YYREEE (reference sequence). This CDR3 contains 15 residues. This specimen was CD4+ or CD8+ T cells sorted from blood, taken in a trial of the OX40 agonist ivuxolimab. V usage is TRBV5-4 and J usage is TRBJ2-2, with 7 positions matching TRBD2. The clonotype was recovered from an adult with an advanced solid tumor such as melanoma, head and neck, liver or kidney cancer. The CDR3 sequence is CASSSGTTRTGELFF. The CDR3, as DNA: TGTGCCAGCAGTTCCGGGACTACCCGCACCGGGGAGCTGTTTTTT.